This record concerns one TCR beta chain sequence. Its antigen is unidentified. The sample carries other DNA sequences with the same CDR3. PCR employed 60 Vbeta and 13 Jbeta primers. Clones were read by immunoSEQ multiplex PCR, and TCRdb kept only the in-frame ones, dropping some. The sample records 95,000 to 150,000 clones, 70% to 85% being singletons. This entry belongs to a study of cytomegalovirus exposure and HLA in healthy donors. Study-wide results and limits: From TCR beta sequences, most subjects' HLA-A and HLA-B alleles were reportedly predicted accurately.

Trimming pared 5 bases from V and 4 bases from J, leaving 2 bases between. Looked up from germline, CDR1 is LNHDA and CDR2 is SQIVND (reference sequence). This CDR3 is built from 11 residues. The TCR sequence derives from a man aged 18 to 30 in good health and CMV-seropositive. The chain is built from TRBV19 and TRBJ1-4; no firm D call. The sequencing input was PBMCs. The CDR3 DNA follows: TGTGCCAGTAGTCTTAATGAAAAACTGTTTTTT. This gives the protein CASSLNEKLFF.